The clone carrying this TCR beta chain has more than one count but fewer than ten. Its antigen is currently unknown. The CDR3 contains 13 residues. Deletions cut 4 bases from V and 0 bases from J, with 8 bases between. Germline assignment: CDR1 SGHRS and CDR2 YFSETQ. These data come from a study of CD8 T cells in ankylosing spondylitis. Study observations and caveats: Prior work had noted some motif variants in reactive arthritis blood and synovial fluid.

TCRdb itself ran the 5' RACE reads through MiXCR, one entry per CDR3 protein. Of 300,000 to 350,000 distinct CDR3 sequences in the sample, about 20% were seen once. This rearrangement joins TRBV5-1 to TRBJ2-7; D not resolved. Sequencing input: blood, either unsorted or a sorted T cell fraction (not recorded which). This sequence was found in a female donor with ankylosing spondylitis or in good health (not recorded which). The CDR3 is CASSPSSSYEQYF. In DNA, the CDR3 is TGCGCCAGCAGCCCTTCCTCCTCCTACGAGCAGTACTTC.